One T cell receptor beta chain is described in this entry. It lacks a known antigen. No base qualities exist here, and no much larger clone lies one base off it. Other DNA sequences in this sample translate to the same CDR3. The library relied on the immunoSEQ multiplex PCR assay. A mixture of 60 forward primers for TCR Vbeta segments and 13 reverse primers for TCR Jbeta segments was used in the multiplex PCR. A multiplex PCR assay on genomic DNA amplified the CDR3 region of rearranged TCR beta genes. On the Illumina HiSeq System, the amplified TCR beta libraries were sequenced as 87-base-pair reads. From the authors' description of their analysis: Across the 500 to 700 repertoires, a later analysis counted 80 million or so unique TCR beta chains, around 11 million of which were shared by at least two donors. Raw reads were error-corrected and collapsed into unique sequences with a nearest-neighbor algorithm that merged closely related sequences to remove PCR and sequencing errors. To assign V, D and J gene segments, CDR3 sequences were aligned to IMGT reference sequences. For a sequence to be retained, a match of at least six nucleotides to both a V gene segment and a J gene segment was required. A rearrangement counted as productive if the CDR3 had no stop codons and remained in frame with V and J, and every other rearrangement counted as non-productive. Following IMGT convention, CDR3 was defined as the stretch from the second conserved V-encoded cysteine to the conserved J-encoded phenylalanine. The earlier analysis of more than 450 of the donors excluded sequences that lacked an unambiguous match to a single V gene segment. An earlier analysis of a few hundred of the donors called V segments functional above 56.7% productive rearrangements and segregating when the between-donor standard deviation exceeded 5%. A statistical classification framework was built for diagnosing cytomegalovirus status from the catalog of TCR beta chain sequences. In a later analysis, V and J genes were assigned by comparing TCR nucleotide sequences against IMGT/GENE-DB human TR gene sequences. A later analysis assigned CDR3 sequences and most-parsimonious VDJ recombination scenarios with the TCRdist pipeline. In a later analysis, every TCR beta chain was defined by the combination of its CDR3 amino acid sequence and its V-gene family, and reads without a unique V-gene family were dropped. As a way to deal with suspected cross-contamination and a sequencing artifact, a later analysis dropped hundreds of nucleotide sequences that were highly shared and had low generation probability. A later analysis calculated a clonal expansion index for each public chain from normalized within-repertoire ranks of inferred template counts. A later analysis computed generation probabilities with a VDJ recombination model fitted to out-of-frame rearrangements, and checked the results against IGoR. Hypergeometric tests were used in a later analysis to score TCR-TCR, TCR-HLA and TCR-CMV co-occurrence, with a repertoire-size bias correction applied to the TCR pairs. A later analysis estimated false discovery rates by permuting HLA or CMV assignments 20 times. A later analysis grouped co-occurring TCRs with DBSCAN, adding TCRdist sequence similarity when clustering within HLA-allele-positive subsets. Co-occurrence clustering excluded repertoires with fewer than 30,000 or more than 120,000 public chains, plus five with anomalous nucleotide sharing. The source is immuneACCESS, and TCRdb retained only in-frame sequences with V and J called. Part of the clones is not carried over; for the studies checked, unresolved V genes explain less than half of this, and the remainder is unexplained. V and J calls plus clone size are reproduced from that table; the DNA served to infer D and trimming. For this sample the table gives 210,000 or so clones, of which about three quarters were detected only once. The ten largest clones capture 2.5% to 3% of the sample.

These data originate in a study of cytomegalovirus exposure and HLA in healthy donors (dated by TCRdb to 2015 to 2018). Background on the whole study: An earlier analysis of 587 of the donors reported under 300 Gb of sequence data and around 100 million unique TCR beta sequences obtained from some 170 million T cells. An early release covering over 500 HLA-typed donors comprised about 320 gigabases of sequencing data and roughly 85 million unique TCR sequences. Of the roughly 400 genotyped donors, over 65% fell in the genetic ancestry cluster associated with self-reported Caucasian donors. The aim of the study was to test whether cataloging public T cell receptors could identify signatures of past pathogen exposure. The study profiled the T cell repertoires of hundreds of subjects by immunosequencing and related them to cytomegalovirus serostatus. Besides the first cohort of more than 650 subjects, a separate validation cohort made up of 120 different subjects was used. To predict cytomegalovirus infection status, the study combined high-throughput TCR immunosequencing, statistical association of individual TCRs with disease status, and machine learning. In a later analysis, previously published TCR beta repertoires from 550 to 700 donors were re-analyzed and high-resolution HLA genotyping was added so that TCR occurrence patterns could be studied. The later analysis used no new phenotypic data to find candidate immune exposures, relying instead on TCR beta sequences and their occurrence across donors. In an earlier analysis of a few hundred of the donors, high-throughput TCR beta sequencing was used to judge whether each TCR beta V gene segment behaved as functional or pseudogenic. Donor age, sex, ethnicity and CMV serostatus were compiled together with the repertoire data. Genome-wide SNP genotypes for about 60% of the 666 donors were used in a later genetic analysis, which treated that subset as a discovery cohort. All discovery cohort repertoires had been generated using a single sequencing platform. Class I and class II HLA loci were covered by the typing at four-digit resolution. Typing coverage differed by locus: A, B, C, DRB1 and DQB1 were typed in about 629-640 donors, DQA1 in 522, DPA1 in roughly 590, and DPB1 in just under 490. Roughly 5 DR-DQ haplotypes were handled as single units for association and clustering, since linkage in the cohort was strong. Across around 400 genotyped donors of the cohort, an average of approximately 200,000 unique TCR beta nucleotide sequences per donor were sequenced, and 15% to 20% of those sequences were non-productive.

The cohort was made up of 500 to 850 healthy bone marrow donors. At the time of sampling, all cohort members were nominally healthy, though unrecorded immune exposures were likely present. The donor tested CMV seropositive, placing the donor among the 250 to 350 seropositive members of the cohort. A peripheral blood sample was provided by each donor, and peripheral blood mononuclear cells were used for TCR beta sequencing. Genomic DNA was extracted from the blood cell samples with the Qiagen DNeasy Blood Extraction Kit. Paper-wide results and their limitations: In a later analysis, HLA-associated TCR beta chains showed more clonal expansion and lower generation probabilities than non-associated chains that were equally common. A later genetic analysis reported fewer N-insertions in productive TCRs among donors in an Asian-associated ancestry cluster than the 666-donor mean. Strong co-occurrence of HLA alleles, especially DR and DQ, made assigning TCR associations to individual alleles difficult. A further reported finding was that TCR beta sequences accurately predicted the HLA-A and HLA-B alleles for most subjects in the first cohort. V-gene and J-gene trimming of TCR beta chains was associated with a missense DCLRE1C variant in a later genetic analysis, and the association was replicated in an independent cohort. In this cohort, only TCR beta chains were sequenced, and detectable features were limited by the absence of alpha or paired-chain data. Specific HLA alleles were associated with some 15,000 TCR beta sequences at a false discovery rate of 0.05 in a later analysis. A group of highly shared sequence variants was considered likely to be a technical artifact of the sequencing pipeline. HLA typing was unavailable for some donors at each locus, so association tests used only the typed subset. Cytomegalovirus status was reported to be diagnosed by the classifier with high specificity and sensitivity in both the original and validation cohorts. Immune exposure information for the cohort was limited to CMV serostatus. The authors suggested that the approach could potentially be generalized to other disease states and immunological phenotypes. A later analysis found that TCR association rates varied across HLA loci, with DRB1 alleles showing the most associated TCRs and HLA-C alleles the fewest. A later analysis found that most CMV-associated TCR beta chains appeared HLA-restricted, with HLA associations seemingly driven largely by CMV exposure. In vitro tests confirmed that a few of the cytomegalovirus-associated TCR beta chains recognize cytomegalovirus antigens. Roughly uniform sequencing depth across donors was assumed in presence/absence analyses, although this assumption may not hold. About 15 rarely observed V segments, including chromosome 9 orphons, were excluded from the earlier analysis of approximately 600 of the donors because counts were too low. Broadly in line with IMGT annotations, most TCR beta V segments showed up in productive rearrangements about 87% or about 30% of the time in an earlier analysis of about 500 of the donors. While some public TCRs were present in many individuals, most TCR sequences turned up only very rarely across donors. A total of fewer than 200 TCR beta chains were listed by the study as associated with cytomegalovirus. Several of the top co-occurrence clusters appeared to be linked to parvovirus B19, influenza, CMV and Epstein-Barr virus, according to a later analysis. Linkage disequilibrium might explain the correlated functional status among segregating V segments, but an unknown experimental factor could not be excluded.

Sequencing input: PBMCs. This receptor was taken from a woman in her fifties or sixties in good health and CMV-seropositive.

The CDR3: CASGQGASYEQYF. Here is the DNA: TGCGCCAGCGGACAGGGGGCTTCCTACGAGCAGTACTTC. The chain is assembled from TRBV10-1 and TRBJ2-7; TRBD1 lines up with 11 middle nucleotides. Taken from the germline V gene (reference sequence), the CDR1 and CDR2 loops are WNHNN and SYGVQD. Germline trimming: 8 bases from V, 1 base from J; junction bases outside gene matches: 1. The cysteine opens and the phenylalanine closes a CDR3 of 13 amino acids. Of all the DNA, just the CDR3 is kept, 39 bases in frame from base 1.